This TCR beta chain derives from a study of T cells in localized non-small cell lung cancer. Produced via immunoSEQ multiplex PCR; TCRdb's table is partial and in-frame only. Here the sample spans 70,000 to 100,000 clones, under 95% being singletons. The CDR3 totals 13 residues. The germline CDR1 and CDR2 sequences are MNHNS and SASEGT. Trimming left V 1 base short and J 6 bases short, with 7 bases between. This clonotype was sampled from a woman aged 35-75 years with stage II squamous cell lung carcinoma. The sequencing here drew on PBMCs, taken before any cancer treatment. The J gene is TRBJ2-1, the V gene TRBV6-1; D possibly corresponds to TRBD1 (5 bases). The CDR3 region is CASSEVRGNEQFF. The CDR3 bases are TGTGCCAGCAGTGAAGTAAGGGGCAATGAGCAGTTCTTC.